The 10 T cell receptor beta chains in this list originate from one sample, sequenced in a study of T cells after yellow fever vaccination (dated by TCRdb to between 2017 and 2020). The treatment or condition label for this specimen denotes: live attenuated yellow fever vaccine strain. The library was obtained by 5' RACE. The run used an Illumina HiSeq 2500. Starting from the raw public reads, TCRdb applied fastp trimming at Q25, assembled clones with MiXCR and retained in-frame beta chains. Rows with a matching CDR3 protein are joined into one entry that keeps the most common DNA and genes. The sample has under 600,000 distinct CDR3 sequences on record, less than 15% of them singletons. The top ten hold over 13% of the sample. Source: PBMCs, taken on the day of the yellow fever booster vaccination. Receptor source: a man under 40 who received the YFV17D yellow fever vaccine.

This clonotype was detected a few times. CDR3 loop: CASSQDGSGIYEQYF. The DNA for the CDR3 is TGCGCCAGCAGCCAAGATGGATCTGGAATCTACGAGCAGTACTTC. The rearrangement uses TRBV4-1 and TRBJ2-7; no clear D gene. The germline V and J ends were trimmed by 0 bases and 3 bases, with 12 bases remaining between them. There are 15 residues in the CDR3. Germline CDR1 and CDR2: MGHRA and YSYEKL.

This clonotype has a handful of counts. This chain joins TRBV4-3 and TRBJ2-1, with D possibly being TRBD2 (6 bases). Trimming pared 0 bases from V and 0 bases from J, leaving 12 bases between. The CDR3 is made up of 17 amino acids. Per germline, CDR1 LGHNA and CDR2 YSLEER. In nucleotides, the CDR3 is TGCGCCAGCAGCCAAGATTCAACGGGGGTCTCCTACAATGAGCAGTTCTTC. It translates to CASSQDSTGVSYNEQFF.

This clonotype turned up a few times. The rearrangement links TRBV5-1 to TRBJ2-3; the D gene is possibly TRBD1 (5 bases). V lost 7 bases and J 6 bases, leaving 18 bases between the germline ends. This CDR3 has 14 amino acids. Germline CDR1 SGHRS, CDR2 YFSETQ. CDR3 sequence reads: CASRRTSVTDTQYF. The CDR3 coding sequence is TGCGCCAGCCGCAGGACAAGCGTAACGGATACGCAGTATTTT.

V and J are TRBV15 and TRBJ1-4; D remains ambiguous. The CDR3 has 13 amino acids. CDR1 LNHNV and CDR2 YYDKDF come from the germline V gene (reference sequence). The V and J ends lost 0 bases and 10 bases respectively, with 9 bases between them. CDR3 nucleotides: TGTGCCACCAGCAGAGATCCCCTGGGAAAACTGTTTTTT. Protein: CATSRDPLGKLFF.

The table lists this clonotype with a few counts. The V gene is TRBV7-2, the J gene TRBJ2-5, with TRBD1 as a possible D gene (5 bases). The CDR3 length is 15 residues. From germline, CDR1 is SGHTA and CDR2 FQGNSA. V was shortened by 7 bases and J by 1 base, with 16 bases between the two germline ends. The DNA for the CDR3 is TGTGCCAGCACCCCAAGAGCGACAGCCCAAGAGACCCAGTACTTC. It is translated as CASTPRATAQETQYF.

The V call is TRBV6-2 or TRBV6-3, the J call TRBJ2-1; tentatively, D is TRBD1 or TRBD2 (6 bases each). Trimming stripped 5 bases from V and 2 bases from J, with 16 bases between. Germline V CDR1 and CDR2: MNHEY, SVGEGT. The CDR3 consists of 16 residues. The CDR3 sequence is CASSPGGTSTYNEQFF. CDR3 DNA sequence: TGTGCCAGCAGTCCGGGCGGGACATCGACCTACAATGAGCAGTTCTTC.

This chain's CDR3 is CASSYRTGGFVAGELFF. The CDR3 coding sequence is TGTGCCAGCAGTTACAGGACAGGGGGCTTTGTGGCCGGGGAGCTGTTTTTT. This chain joins TRBV11-2 and TRBJ2-2; 11 bases map to TRBD1. Germline CDR1 and CDR2: SGHAT and FQNNGV. J lost 6 bases, V lost 6 bases, and 12 bases had no gene match. This CDR3 has 17 amino acids.

This clonotype appeared a few times. The V and J genes are TRBV6-5 and TRBJ1-5; D possibly corresponds to TRBD1 (6 bases). Trimming stripped 2 bases from V and 0 bases from J, with 11 bases between. The CDR3 has 16 residues. Germline V CDR1 and CDR2: MNHEY, SVGAGI. CDR3 nucleotide sequence: TGTGCCAGCAGTTACCCTCTAGGGGGTAGCAATCAGCCCCAGCATTTT. Amino acid sequence: CASSYPLGGSNQPQHF.

J is TRBJ2-7 and V is TRBV25-1, with 9 bases lining up with TRBD2. Germline trimming cut 5 bases from V and 4 bases from J; bases unmatched to any gene: 9. This CDR3 region has 15 residues. Germline assignment: CDR1 MGHDK and CDR2 SYGVNS. The CDR3 nucleotides read TGTGCCAGCAGTTCGGGTGCGGGAGGGCCGTACGAGCAGTACTTC. Amino acid sequence: CASSSGAGGPYEQYF.

The V call is TRBV7-9, the J call TRBJ2-7, with TRBD1 matching over 7 bases. Germline V gene lookup returns CDR1 SEHNR and CDR2 FQNEAQ (reference sequence). Trimming cost V 4 bases and J 7 bases; bases outside gene matches: 13. The length of the CDR3 is 15 residues. The CDR3 protein is CASSSGTAKSSEQYF. The CDR3 region has the DNA TGTGCCAGCAGCTCCGGGACAGCGAAATCATCAGAGCAGTACTTC.